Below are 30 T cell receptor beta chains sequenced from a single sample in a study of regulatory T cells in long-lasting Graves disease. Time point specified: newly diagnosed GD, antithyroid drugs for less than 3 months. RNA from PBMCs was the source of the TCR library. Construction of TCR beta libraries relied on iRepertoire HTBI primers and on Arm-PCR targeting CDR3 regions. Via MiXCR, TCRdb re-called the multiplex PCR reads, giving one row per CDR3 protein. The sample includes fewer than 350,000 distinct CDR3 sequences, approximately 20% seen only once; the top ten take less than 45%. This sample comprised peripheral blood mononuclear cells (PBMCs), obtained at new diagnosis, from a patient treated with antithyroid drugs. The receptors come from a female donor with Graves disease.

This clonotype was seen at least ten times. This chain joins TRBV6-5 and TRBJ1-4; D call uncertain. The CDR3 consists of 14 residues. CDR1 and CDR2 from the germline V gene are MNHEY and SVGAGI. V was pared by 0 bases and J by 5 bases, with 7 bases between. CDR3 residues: CASSYSGGNEKLFF. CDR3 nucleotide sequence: TGTGCCAGCAGTTACTCGGGCGGGAATGAAAAACTGTTTTTT.

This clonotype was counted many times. CDR3: CASLQSNNYGYTF. CDR3 sequence (DNA): TGTGCCAGCCTACAGTCAAATAACTATGGCTACACCTTC. This chain connects TRBV28 to TRBJ1-2; D unclear. The germline V and J ends were trimmed by 8 bases and 1 base, with 11 bases remaining between them. Germline CDR1 MDHEN, CDR2 SYDVKM. The CDR3 loop spans 13 amino acids.

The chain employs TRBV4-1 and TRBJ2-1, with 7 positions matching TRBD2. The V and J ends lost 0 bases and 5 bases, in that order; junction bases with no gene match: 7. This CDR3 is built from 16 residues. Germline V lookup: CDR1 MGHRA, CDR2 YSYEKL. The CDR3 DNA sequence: TGCGCCAGCAGCCAAGAGTACCCTAGCGGTAACAATGAGCAGTTCTTC. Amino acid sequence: CASSQEYPSGNNEQFF.

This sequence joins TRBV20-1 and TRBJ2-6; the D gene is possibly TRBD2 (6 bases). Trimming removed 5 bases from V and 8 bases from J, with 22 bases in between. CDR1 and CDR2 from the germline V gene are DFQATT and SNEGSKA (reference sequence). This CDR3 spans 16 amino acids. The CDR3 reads CSAEGLAEAGSNVLTF. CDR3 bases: TGCAGTGCTGAGGGACTCGCGGAGGCTGGATCCAACGTCCTGACTTTC.

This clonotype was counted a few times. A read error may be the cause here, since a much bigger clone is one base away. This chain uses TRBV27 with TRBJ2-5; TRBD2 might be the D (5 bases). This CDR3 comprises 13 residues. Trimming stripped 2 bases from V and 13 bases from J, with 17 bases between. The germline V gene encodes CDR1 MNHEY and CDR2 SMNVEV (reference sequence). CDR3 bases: TGTGCCAGCAGTTTAGTTGCGGGTCCAGCCCGGTACTTC. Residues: CASSLVAGPARYF.

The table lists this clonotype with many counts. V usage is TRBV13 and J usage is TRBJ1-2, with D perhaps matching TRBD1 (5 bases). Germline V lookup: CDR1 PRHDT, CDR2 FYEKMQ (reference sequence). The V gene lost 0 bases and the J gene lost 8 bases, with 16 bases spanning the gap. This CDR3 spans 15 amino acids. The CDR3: CASSLGGTLGRGYTF. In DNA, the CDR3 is TGTGCCAGCAGCTTAGGAGGGACCCTCGGAAGGGGCTACACCTTC.

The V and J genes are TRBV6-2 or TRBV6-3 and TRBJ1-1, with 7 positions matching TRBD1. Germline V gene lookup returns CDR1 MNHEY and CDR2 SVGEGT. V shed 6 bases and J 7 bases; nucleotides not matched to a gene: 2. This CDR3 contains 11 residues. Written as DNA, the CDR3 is TGTGCCAGCAGACAGGGGTATGAAGCTTTCTTT. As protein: CASRQGYEAFF.

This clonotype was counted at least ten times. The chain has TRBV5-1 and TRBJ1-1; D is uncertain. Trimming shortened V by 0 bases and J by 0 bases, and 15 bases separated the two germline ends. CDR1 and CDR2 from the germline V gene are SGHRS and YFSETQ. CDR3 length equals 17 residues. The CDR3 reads CASSLAVLGAMNTEAFF. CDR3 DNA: TGCGCCAGCAGCTTGGCGGTTTTGGGAGCCATGAACACTGAAGCTTTCTTT.

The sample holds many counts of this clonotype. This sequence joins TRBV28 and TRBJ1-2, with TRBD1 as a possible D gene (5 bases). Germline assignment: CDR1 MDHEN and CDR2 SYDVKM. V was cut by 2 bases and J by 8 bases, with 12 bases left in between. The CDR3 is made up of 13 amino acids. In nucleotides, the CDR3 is TGTGCCAGCAGTTTACCGGCGCGGACAGGCTACACCTTC. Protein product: CASSLPARTGYTF.

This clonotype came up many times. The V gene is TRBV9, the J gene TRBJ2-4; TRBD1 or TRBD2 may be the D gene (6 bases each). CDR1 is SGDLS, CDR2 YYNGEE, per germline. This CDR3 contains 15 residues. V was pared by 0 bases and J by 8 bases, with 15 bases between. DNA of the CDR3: TGTGCCAGCAGCGTAGCGGGAGCTGAGGGGGACATTCAGTACTTC. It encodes CASSVAGAEGDIQYF.

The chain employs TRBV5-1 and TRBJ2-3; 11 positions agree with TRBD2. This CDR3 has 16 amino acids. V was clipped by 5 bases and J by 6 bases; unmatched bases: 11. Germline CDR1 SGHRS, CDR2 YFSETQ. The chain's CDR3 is CASSKGLAGLRDTQYF. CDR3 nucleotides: TGCGCCAGCAGTAAAGGACTAGCGGGCCTGCGGGATACGCAGTATTTT.

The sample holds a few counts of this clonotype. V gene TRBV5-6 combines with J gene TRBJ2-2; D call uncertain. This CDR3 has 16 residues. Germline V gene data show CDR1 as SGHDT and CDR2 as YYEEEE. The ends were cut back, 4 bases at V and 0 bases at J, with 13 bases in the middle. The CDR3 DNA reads TGTGCCAGCAGCCAGGTTGGAACACCGAACACCGGGGAGCTGTTTTTT. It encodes CASSQVGTPNTGELFF.

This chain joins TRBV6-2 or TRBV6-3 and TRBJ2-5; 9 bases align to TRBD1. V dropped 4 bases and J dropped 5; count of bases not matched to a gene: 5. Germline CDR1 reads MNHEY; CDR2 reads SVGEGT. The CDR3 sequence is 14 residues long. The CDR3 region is CASSFGQGMETQYF. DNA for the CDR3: TGTGCCAGCAGTTTCGGACAGGGGATGGAGACCCAGTACTTC.

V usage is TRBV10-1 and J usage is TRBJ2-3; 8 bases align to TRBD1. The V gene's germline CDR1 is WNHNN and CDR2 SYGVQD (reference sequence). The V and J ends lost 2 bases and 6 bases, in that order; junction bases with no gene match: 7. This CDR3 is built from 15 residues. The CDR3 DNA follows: TGCGCCAGCAGTGAGGCCGGGACAGGTCTGGATACGCAGTATTTT. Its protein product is CASSEAGTGLDTQYF.

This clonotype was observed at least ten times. In DNA, the CDR3 is TGTGCCAGCAGCCAAGAACCCCAGATTATGAGCACTGAAGCTTTCTTT. This translates into CASSQEPQIMSTEAFF. V gene TRBV3-1 combines with J gene TRBJ1-1; no definite D call. The V and J ends lost 0 bases and 4 bases respectively, with 15 bases between them. The CDR3 sequence is 16 residues long. From germline, CDR1 is LGHDT and CDR2 YNNKEL (reference sequence).

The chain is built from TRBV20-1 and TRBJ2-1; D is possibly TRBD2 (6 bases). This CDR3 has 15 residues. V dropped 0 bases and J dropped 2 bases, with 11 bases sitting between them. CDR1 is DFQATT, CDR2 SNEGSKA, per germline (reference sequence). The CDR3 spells CSARDPASAYNEQFF. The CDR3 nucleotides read TGCAGTGCTAGAGATCCGGCTAGCGCCTACAATGAGCAGTTCTTC.

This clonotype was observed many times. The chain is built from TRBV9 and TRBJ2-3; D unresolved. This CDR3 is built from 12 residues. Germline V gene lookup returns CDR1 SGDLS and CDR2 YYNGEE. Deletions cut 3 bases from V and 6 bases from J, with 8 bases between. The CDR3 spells CASSGDQDTQYF. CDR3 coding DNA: TGTGCCAGCAGCGGAGACCAGGATACGCAGTATTTT.

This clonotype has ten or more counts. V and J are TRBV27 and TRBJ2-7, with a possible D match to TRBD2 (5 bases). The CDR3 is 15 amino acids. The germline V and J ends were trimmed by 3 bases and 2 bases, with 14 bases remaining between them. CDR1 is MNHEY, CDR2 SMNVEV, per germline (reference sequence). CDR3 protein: CASSFLGERAYEQYF. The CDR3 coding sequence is TGTGCCAGCAGTTTCCTCGGGGAGAGGGCCTACGAGCAGTACTTC.

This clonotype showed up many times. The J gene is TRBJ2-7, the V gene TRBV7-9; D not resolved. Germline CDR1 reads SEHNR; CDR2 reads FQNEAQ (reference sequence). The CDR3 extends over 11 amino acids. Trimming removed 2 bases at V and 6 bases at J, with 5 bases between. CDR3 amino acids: CASSLSGEQYF. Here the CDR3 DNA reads TGTGCCAGCAGCTTATCCGGCGAGCAGTACTTC.

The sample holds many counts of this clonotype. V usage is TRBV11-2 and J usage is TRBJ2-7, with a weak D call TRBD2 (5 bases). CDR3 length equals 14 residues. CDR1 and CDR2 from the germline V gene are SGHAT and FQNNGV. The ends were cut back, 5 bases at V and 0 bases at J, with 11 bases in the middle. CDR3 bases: TGTGCCAGCAGCGGGCTTCGGGGCTCCTACGAGCAGTACTTC. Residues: CASSGLRGSYEQYF.

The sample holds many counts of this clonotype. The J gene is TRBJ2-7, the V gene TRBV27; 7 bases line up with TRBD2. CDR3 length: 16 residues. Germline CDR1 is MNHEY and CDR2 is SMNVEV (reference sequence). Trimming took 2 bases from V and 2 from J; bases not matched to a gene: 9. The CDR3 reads CASSLNWASGPYEQYF. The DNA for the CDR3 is TGTGCCAGCAGTTTAAATTGGGCTAGCGGACCCTACGAGCAGTACTTC.

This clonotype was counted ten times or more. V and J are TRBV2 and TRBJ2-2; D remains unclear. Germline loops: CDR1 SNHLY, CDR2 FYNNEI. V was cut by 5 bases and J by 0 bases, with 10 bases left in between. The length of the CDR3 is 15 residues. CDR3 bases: TGTGCCAGCAGTATACGGACGTCGAACACCGGGGAGCTGTTTTTT. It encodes CASSIRTSNTGELFF.

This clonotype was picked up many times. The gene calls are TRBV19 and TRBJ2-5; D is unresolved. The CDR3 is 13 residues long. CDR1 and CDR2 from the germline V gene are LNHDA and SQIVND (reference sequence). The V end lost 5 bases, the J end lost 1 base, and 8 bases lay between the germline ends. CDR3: CASSAGPQETQYF. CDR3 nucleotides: TGTGCCAGTAGTGCCGGGCCCCAAGAGACCCAGTACTTC.

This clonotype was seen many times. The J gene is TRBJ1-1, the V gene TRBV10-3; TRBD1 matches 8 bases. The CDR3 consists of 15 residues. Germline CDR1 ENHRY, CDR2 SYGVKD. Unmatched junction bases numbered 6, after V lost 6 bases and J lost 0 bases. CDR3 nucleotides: TGTGCCATCAGATCAACAGGGGGGATGAACACTGAAGCTTTCTTT. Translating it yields CAIRSTGGMNTEAFF.

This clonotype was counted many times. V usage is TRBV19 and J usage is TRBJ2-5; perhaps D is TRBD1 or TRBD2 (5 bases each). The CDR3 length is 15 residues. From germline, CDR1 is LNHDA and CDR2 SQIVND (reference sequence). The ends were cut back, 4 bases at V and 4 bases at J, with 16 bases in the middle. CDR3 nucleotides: TGTGCCAGTAGTAGCACGGGACCCGGTGGAGAGACCCAGTACTTC. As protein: CASSSTGPGGETQYF.

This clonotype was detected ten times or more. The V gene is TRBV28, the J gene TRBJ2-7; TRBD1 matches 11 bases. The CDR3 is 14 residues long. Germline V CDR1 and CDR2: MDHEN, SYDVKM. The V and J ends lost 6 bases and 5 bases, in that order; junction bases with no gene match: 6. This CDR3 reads CASRDRGPLHEQYF. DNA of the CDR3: TGTGCCAGCAGGGACAGGGGGCCCCTGCACGAGCAGTACTTC. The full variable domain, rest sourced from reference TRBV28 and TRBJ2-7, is DVKVTQSSRYLVKRTGEKVFLECVQDMDHENMFWYRQDPGLGLRLIYFSYDVKMKEKGDIPEGYSVSREKKERFSLILESASTNQTSMYLCASRDRGPLHEQYFGPGTRLTVT.

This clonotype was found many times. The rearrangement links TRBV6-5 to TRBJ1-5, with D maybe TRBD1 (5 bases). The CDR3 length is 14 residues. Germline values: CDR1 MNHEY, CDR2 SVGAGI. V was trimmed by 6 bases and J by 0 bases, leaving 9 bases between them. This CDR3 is CASSSGLSNQPQHF. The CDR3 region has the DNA TGTGCCAGCAGCTCGGGACTTAGCAATCAGCCCCAGCATTTT.

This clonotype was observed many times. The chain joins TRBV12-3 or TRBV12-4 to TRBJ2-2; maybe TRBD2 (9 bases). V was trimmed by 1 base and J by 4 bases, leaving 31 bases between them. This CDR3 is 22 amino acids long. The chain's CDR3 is CASSLGMRQGPSGAVSTGELFF. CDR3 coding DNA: TGTGCCAGCAGTTTAGGAATGAGACAGGGGCCTAGCGGGGCTGTATCCACCGGGGAGCTGTTTTTT.

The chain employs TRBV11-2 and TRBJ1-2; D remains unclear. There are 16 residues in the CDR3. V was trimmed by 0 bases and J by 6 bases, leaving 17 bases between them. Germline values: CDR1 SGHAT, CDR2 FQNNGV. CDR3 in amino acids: CASSLEHGRRTDGYTF. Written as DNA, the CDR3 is TGTGCCAGCAGCTTAGAACATGGAAGAAGAACAGATGGCTACACCTTC.

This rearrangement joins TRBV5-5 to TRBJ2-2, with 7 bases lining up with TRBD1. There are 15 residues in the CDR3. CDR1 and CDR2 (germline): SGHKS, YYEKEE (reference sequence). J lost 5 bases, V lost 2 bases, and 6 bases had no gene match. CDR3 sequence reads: CASSLYDRDTGELFF. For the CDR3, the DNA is TGTGCCAGCAGCTTATATGACAGGGATACCGGGGAGCTGTTTTTT.